Following are 29 T cell receptor beta chains from one sample sequenced in a study of cytomegalovirus exposure and HLA in healthy donors. 60 Vbeta and 13 Jbeta primers were used in PCR. TCRdb's copy holds only in-frame clones and misses some; the assay was immunoSEQ multiplex PCR. The table lists about 160,000 clones, roughly 80% of them singletons, with 0.77% in the top ten. The sample comprised PBMCs. The receptor set was obtained from a woman under 30 in good health and CMV-seronegative.

This chain joins TRBV27 and TRBJ2-7, with D tentatively TRBD1 (6 bases). The CDR3 covers 15 residues. V shed 3 bases and J shed 3 bases, with 15 bases lying between them. CDR1 is MNHEY, CDR2 SMNVEV, per germline (reference sequence). The CDR3 reads CASSFLPGVRYEQYF. The CDR3 region has the DNA TGTGCCAGCAGTTTCCTACCAGGGGTTCGCTACGAGCAGTACTTC.

This clone appeared a single time. This chain links TRBV10-3 with TRBJ2-7, with 9 bases that match TRBD2. CDR3 length: 15 amino acids. The trim removed 4 bases at V and 3 bases at J, leaving 7 bases unmatched. Germline CDR1 ENHRY, CDR2 SYGVKD. The CDR3 protein is CAISALAGTVYEQYF. The CDR3 bases are TGTGCCATCAGTGCCCTAGCGGGAACGGTCTACGAGCAGTACTTC.

The chain recombines TRBV7-2 with TRBJ1-2; D is uncertain. Deletions cut 1 base from V and 6 bases from J, with 9 bases between. Germline CDR1 reads SGHTA; CDR2 reads FQGNSA. The CDR3 is made up of 13 amino acids. DNA for the CDR3: TGTGCCAGCAGCTTAGGTAACGGGGATGGCTACACCTTC. Its protein product is CASSLGNGDGYTF.

This clone was observed once. The chain links TRBV6-5 to TRBJ1-1, with TRBD1 identical over 12 bases. The germline CDR1 and CDR2 sequences are MNHEY and SVGAGI. The CDR3 spans 14 residues. V lost 6 bases to trimming and J lost 6 bases; unmatched junction nucleotides: 5. This CDR3 is CASRGQGAYPEAFF. The DNA of the CDR3 is TGTGCCAGCAGGGGACAGGGGGCGTATCCTGAAGCTTTCTTT.

A single count supports this clone. The rearrangement joins TRBV4-1 to TRBJ2-1; D is possibly TRBD1 (7 bases). V dropped 1 base and J dropped 8 bases, with 18 bases sitting between them. Looked up from germline, CDR1 is MGHRA and CDR2 is YSYEKL. The CDR3 extends over 16 amino acids. The DNA of the CDR3 is TGCGCCAGCAGCCAAGTCATAACAGGGGAGGCCGATGAGCAGTTCTTC. Translating it yields CASSQVITGEADEQFF.

The rearrangement links TRBV28 to TRBJ1-2; the D is unclear. The length of the CDR3 is 13 residues. Germline CDR1 MDHEN, CDR2 SYDVKM. Trimming left V 1 base short and J 4 bases short, with 7 bases between. The CDR3 region has the DNA TGTGCCAGCAGTTTATACACAGTCTATGGCTACACCTTC. Its protein product is CASSLYTVYGYTF.

This clone occurred a few times. V is TRBV9 and J is TRBJ2-5; 7 nucleotides match TRBD2. The last part of the DNA fits TRBJ2-7 better; the J call may be wrong. The V gene's germline CDR1 is SGDLS and CDR2 YYNGEE. The CDR3 loop spans 15 amino acids. CDR3 in DNA: TGTGCCAGCAGCGTAGGTCCTAGCGGTTCCTACGAGCAGTACTTC. It yields the protein CASSVGPSGSYEQYF.

V is TRBV7-8 and J is TRBJ2-5; 10 nucleotides align to TRBD1. This CDR3 comprises 15 residues. V dropped 6 bases and J dropped 5; count of bases not matched to a gene: 9. CDR1 and CDR2 from the germline V gene are SGHVS and FQNEAQ. For the CDR3, the DNA is TGTGCCAGCAGATCCGGGACAGGGGTGTGGGAGACCCAGTACTTC. Translating gives CASRSGTGVWETQYF.

The gene calls are TRBV5-5 and TRBJ1-2; D may be TRBD1 (6 bases). Deletions cut 4 bases from V and 2 bases from J, with 9 bases between. Germline CDR1 SGHKS, CDR2 YYEKEE (reference sequence). This CDR3 is 13 amino acids long. CDR3 sequence reads: CASSPGQNYGYTF. CDR3 bases: TGTGCCAGCAGCCCCGGACAGAACTATGGCTACACCTTC.

This rearrangement joins TRBV4-1 to TRBJ2-7; D is undetermined. The CDR3 spans 13 residues. With 1 base removed from V and 3 bases from J, the gap between germline ends came to 7 bases. Germline CDR1 is MGHRA and CDR2 is YSYEKL. As DNA, the CDR3 is TGCGCCAGCAGCCAAGCGGGTAACTACGAGCAGTACTTC. This encodes CASSQAGNYEQYF.

The sample holds one count of this clone. This chain links TRBV27 with TRBJ2-7; 7 bases are shared with TRBD1. Per the germline V gene, CDR1 is MNHEY and CDR2 is SMNVEV (reference sequence). Trimming cost V 2 bases and J 4 bases; bases outside gene matches: 8. The CDR3 extends over 15 amino acids. The DNA for the CDR3 is TGTGCCAGCAGTTTACGAGGGGACAGAGCATACGAGCAGTACTTC. This gives the protein CASSLRGDRAYEQYF.

In this sample, this clone turned up once. V gene TRBV30 combines with J gene TRBJ2-1, with 8 bases lining up with TRBD2. Germline values: CDR1 GTSNPN, CDR2 SVGIG (reference sequence). The CDR3 totals 14 residues. V trimming: 5 bases; J trimming: 10 bases; junction bases outside the gene matches: 13. DNA for the CDR3: TGTGCCTGGGAAGAGGTAGCGGGATTGGGGGAGCAGTTCTTC. As protein: CAWEEVAGLGEQFF.

This clone was seen just once. This chain connects TRBV2 to TRBJ1-1, with 10 bases aligning to TRBD1. Germline CDR1 and CDR2: SNHLY and FYNNEI. The CDR3 totals 13 residues. Trimming at V came to 6 bases and at J to 4 bases, leaving 2 bases not matched to a gene. DNA of the CDR3: TGTGCCAGCAGGGGACAGGGGAGCACTGAAGCTTTCTTT. This encodes CASRGQGSTEAFF. Combining the CDR3 with reference TRBV2 and TRBJ1-1 gives the whole variable domain EPEVTQTPSHQVTQMGQEVILRCVPISNHLYFYWYRQILGQKVEFLVSFYNNEISEKSEIFDDQFSVERPDGSNFTLKIRSTKLEDSAMYFCASRGQGSTEAFFGQGTRLTVV.

This clone was detected a few times. This chain joins TRBV19 and TRBJ1-2; tentatively, D is TRBD1 (6 bases). The CDR3 totals 15 residues. V was clipped by 7 bases and J by 3 bases, with 18 bases between them. Germline V gives CDR1 LNHDA, CDR2 SQIVND (reference sequence). The CDR3 spells CASTTQAGDDYGYTF. The CDR3 nucleotides are TGTGCCAGTACAACCCAGGCAGGGGATGACTATGGCTACACCTTC. Combining the CDR3 with reference TRBV19 and TRBJ1-2 gives the whole variable domain DGGITQSPKYLFRKEGQNVTLSCEQNLNHDAMYWYRQDPGQGLRLIYYSQIVNDFQKGDIAEGYSVSREKKESFPLTVTSAQKNPTAFYLCASTTQAGDDYGYTFGSGTRLTVV.

This chain joins TRBV9 and TRBJ1-2, with 9 bases lining up with TRBD1. Germline values: CDR1 SGDLS, CDR2 YYNGEE. The junction had 5 bases not matched to a gene; V was cut back by 3 bases and J by 8 bases. The CDR3 runs 13 residues. In nucleotides, the CDR3 is TGTGCCAGCAGCGGAAACAGGGGGCGCGGCTACACCTTC. The encoded protein is CASSGNRGRGYTF.

The J gene is TRBJ2-5, the V gene TRBV19, with a weak D call TRBD1 (6 bases). Gene TRBJ2-7 matches the end of the DNA better, so the J call may be wrong. The CDR3 totals 16 residues. From germline, CDR1 is LNHDA and CDR2 SQIVND (reference sequence). For the CDR3, the DNA is TGTGCCAGTAGTAGCGCCCAGCCATCACAGGGTTACGAGCAGTACTTC. It codes for CASSSAQPSQGYEQYF.

The V and J genes are TRBV5-1 and TRBJ1-1, with D maybe TRBD1 (5 bases). CDR1 is SGHRS, CDR2 YFSETQ, per germline. With 4 bases removed from V and 5 bases from J, the gap between germline ends came to 18 bases. This CDR3 has 15 amino acids. DNA for the CDR3: TGCGCCAGCAGCGTTCGAACTCAGGGTAGAACTGAAGCTTTCTTT. Encoded protein: CASSVRTQGRTEAFF.

The chain has TRBV29-1 and TRBJ2-1, with D possibly matching TRBD1 (6 bases). V dropped 2 bases and J dropped 5 bases, with 13 bases sitting between them. Germline V CDR1 and CDR2: SQVTM, ANQGSEA. The CDR3 is 14 residues long. The CDR3: CSVEISGAHNEQFF. The CDR3 bases are TGCAGCGTTGAAATCTCAGGGGCCCACAATGAGCAGTTCTTC.

The gene calls are TRBV28 and TRBJ1-5, with 9 bases identical to TRBD1. J lost 6 bases, V lost 8 bases, and 8 bases had no gene match. This CDR3 region has 14 residues. Looked up from germline, CDR1 is MDHEN and CDR2 is SYDVKM. Here the CDR3 DNA reads TGTGCCAGCGGACAGGGGATTAACGGTCAGCCCCAGCATTTT. As protein: CASGQGINGQPQHF.

The chain uses TRBV2 and TRBJ2-1, with D possibly TRBD2 on 5 matching bases. Trimming removed 6 bases from V and 4 bases from J, with 7 bases in between. This CDR3 contains 12 residues. The V gene's germline CDR1 is SNHLY and CDR2 FYNNEI. CDR3: CASSTGYNEQFF. The CDR3 nucleotides read TGTGCCAGCAGCACGGGGTACAATGAGCAGTTCTTC.

The chain has TRBV7-8 and TRBJ1-3; possibly TRBD1 for D (6 bases). CDR1 SGHVS and CDR2 FQNEAQ come from the germline V gene. Between the trimmed V and J ends, which lost 5 bases and 4 bases, there was a span of 12 bases. This CDR3 contains 14 residues. The CDR3 loop reads CASSLNRDGNTIYF. The CDR3 DNA is TGTGCCAGCAGCCTAAACAGGGACGGAAACACCATATATTTT.

V and J are TRBV29-1 and TRBJ2-7; no clear D gene. The germline V gene encodes CDR1 SQVTM and CDR2 ANQGSEA. This CDR3 is built from 12 residues. Deletions cut 0 bases from V and 1 base from J, with 4 bases between. CDR3 residues: CSVEDRSYEQYF. CDR3 sequence (DNA): TGCAGCGTTGAAGACAGATCCTACGAGCAGTACTTC.

The chain combines TRBV27 with TRBJ1-3, with D uncertain. The germline V gene has CDR1 MNHEY and CDR2 SMNVEV (reference sequence). The ends were cut back, 3 bases at V and 0 bases at J, with 6 bases in the middle. This CDR3 spans 14 amino acids. CDR3 loop: CASSFTYSGNTIYF. Here the CDR3 DNA reads TGTGCCAGCAGTTTCACATACTCTGGAAACACCATATATTTT.

The CDR3 loop is CASVTWADYNSPLHF. The CDR3 nucleotides read TGTGCCAGCGTTACCTGGGCCGATTATAATTCACCCCTCCACTTT. The rearrangement uses TRBV7-8 and TRBJ1-6; no reliable D call. Germline assignment: CDR1 SGHVS and CDR2 FQNEAQ. This CDR3 region has 15 residues. V lost 8 bases and J lost 4, with 15 bases in between.

A note on this clone: One junction end does not reproduce the germline sequence, and a read error may be involved. This chain links TRBV4-2 with TRBJ1-1; D not certain. The CDR3 length is 11 residues. CDR1 is LGHNA, CDR2 YNFKEQ, per germline. As DNA, the CDR3 is TGTGCCAGCAGCCAAGATGCGGAGTCCCTTTTT. Its translation: CASSQDAESLF.

This chain joins TRBV2 and TRBJ2-1; no clear D. This CDR3 is 11 amino acids long. Trimming left V 4 bases short and J 8 bases short, with 6 bases between. CDR1 is SNHLY and CDR2 is FYNNEI in the germline V gene. CDR3 amino acids: CASSGRYEQFF. CDR3 coding DNA: TGTGCCAGCAGTGGGCGGTATGAGCAGTTCTTC.

The chain combines TRBV6-1 with TRBJ1-1, with D tentatively TRBD1 (5 bases). CDR1 MNHNS and CDR2 SASEGT come from the germline V gene. CDR3 length: 14 residues. With 7 bases removed from V and 2 bases from J, the gap between germline ends came to 14 bases. In DNA, the CDR3 is TGTGCCAGCACCACATGGGGGGACAACACTGAAGCTTTCTTT. This gives the protein CASTTWGDNTEAFF.

This chain links TRBV7-3 with TRBJ2-2; D possibly corresponds to TRBD2 (5 bases). The V end was cut by 1 base, the J end by 1 base, with 13 bases between. Germline CDR1 SGHTA, CDR2 FQGTGA. The CDR3 runs to 17 residues. The DNA of the CDR3 is TGTGCCAGCAGCTTAAGGGCTAGCCGACTGAACACCGGGGAGCTGTTTTTT. It specifies CASSLRASRLNTGELFF.

In this sample, this clone turned up once. The junction departs from germline at one end; a sequencing error may be responsible. This chain joins TRBV7-7 and TRBJ2-1; 11 nucleotides line up with TRBD2. The CDR3 is made up of 16 amino acids. CDR1 and CDR2 (germline): SSHAT, FNYEAQ (reference sequence). The CDR3 bases are TGTGCTAGCAGCCCCCGGGGACTAGCGGTCTACAATGAGCAGTTCTTC. Its translation is CASSPRGLAVYNEQFF.